This TCR beta chain emerged from a study of blood T cells in healthy people across ages. For this clonotype: What it binds is unknown.

Points from the study as a whole: Relative to aged donors, long-lived donors carried more naive CD4+ cells and displayed higher diversity.

Looked up from germline, CDR1 is KGHSH and CDR2 is LQKENI. The CDR3 runs 15 residues. The germline V and J ends were trimmed by 2 bases and 2 bases, with 10 bases remaining between them. In each sample, at least 7 million PBMCs were isolated. The use of a sample-barcoded 5' primer and a J-beta primer mix characterized a second PCR of about 6 to 11 cycles. Researchers report that each sample yielded at least 3 million CDR3-containing paired-end reads. TCRdb itself ran the 5' RACE reads through MiXCR, one entry per CDR3 protein. The data show around 800,000 distinct CDR3 sequences, roughly 25% seen once. These records were also assigned to another study, of T cells of mothers and their children. That work adds: The entire RNA extract went into cDNA synthesis at approximately 1.5 ug per 15 ul.

The chain uses TRBV18 and TRBJ2-1; D unclear. The source material was blood. The receptor was derived from a boy aged 5-17 years in good health. The CDR3 here is CASSPMEAPYNEQFF. The DNA for the CDR3 is TGTGCCAGCTCACCAATGGAAGCCCCCTACAATGAGCAGTTCTTC.